These 19 T cell receptor beta chains were sequenced from one sample in a study of blood T cell repertoires in COVID-19. Some clones are missing from TCRdb's copy, which holds only in-frame ones; the method was immunoSEQ multiplex PCR. The repertoire holds over 150,000 clones, with roughly 90% as singletons. Sequencing used peripheral blood. These receptors came from a woman in her sixties who had recovered from COVID-19.

The chain employs TRBV13 and TRBJ1-2, with D possibly being TRBD1 (5 bases). The CDR3 sequence is 12 residues long. CDR1 is PRHDT, CDR2 FYEKMQ, per germline (reference sequence). Trimming left V 6 bases short and J 8 bases short, with 13 bases between. In DNA form, the CDR3 reads TGTGCCAGCAGTGTCTCAGGGCCGGGCTACACCTTC. It encodes CASSVSGPGYTF.

The CDR3 loop reads CASSQERTSGGLSTDTQYF. CDR3 bases: TGTGCCAGCAGCCAAGAACGGACTAGCGGGGGACTCAGCACAGATACGCAGTATTTT. This rearrangement joins TRBV4-2 to TRBJ2-3; TRBD2 aligns across 13 bases. CDR1 is LGHNA, CDR2 YNFKEQ, per germline. This CDR3 contains 19 residues. Losses at the gene ends were 0 bases for V and 0 bases for J; bases not matched to a gene: 6.

The gene calls are TRBV2 and TRBJ2-5; D is possibly TRBD1 (5 bases). The germline gives CDR1 SNHLY, CDR2 FYNNEI. V dropped 1 base and J dropped 6 bases, with 15 bases sitting between them. CDR3 length: 15 amino acids. CDR3 coding DNA: TGTGCCAGCAGTGAAGGGGGCGGAGCGCAGAAGACCCAGTACTTC. It yields the protein CASSEGGGAQKTQYF.

The chain joins TRBV18 to TRBJ1-2; 9 bases map to TRBD1. Germline CDR1 is KGHSH and CDR2 is LQKENI. The CDR3 consists of 15 residues. The V gene end was trimmed by 6 bases and the J gene end by 2 bases; junction bases not matched to a gene: 7. The CDR3 is CASSLGTGSNYGYTF. DNA for the CDR3: TGTGCCAGCTCCCTCGGGACAGGGAGCAACTATGGCTACACCTTC.

The V gene is TRBV19, the J gene TRBJ2-4, with a possible D match to TRBD1 (6 bases). Deletions cut 4 bases from V and 7 bases from J, with 11 bases between. Germline V lookup: CDR1 LNHDA, CDR2 SQIVND (reference sequence). The CDR3 runs 13 residues. CDR3 in amino acids: CASSTATGNIQYF. The DNA for the CDR3 is TGTGCCAGTAGTACGGCCACAGGGAACATTCAGTACTTC.

The genes are TRBV5-1 and TRBJ1-4; 7 nucleotides match TRBD1. J was trimmed by 6 bases and V by 0 bases; bases with no gene match: 2. The CDR3 contains 14 residues. Per germline, CDR1 SGHRS and CDR2 YFSETQ. The CDR3 DNA follows: TGCGCCAGCAGCTTGGGGGACAGCTATGAAAAACTGTTTTTT. Its translation is CASSLGDSYEKLFF.

The rearrangement links TRBV2 to TRBJ1-1; TRBD1 is a possible D gene (6 bases). Trimming cost V 4 bases and J 10 bases, with 13 bases left between them. The CDR3 consists of 12 residues. In germline, CDR1 is SNHLY, CDR2 FYNNEI. CDR3 bases: TGTGCCAGCAGTGTGGGGGGGCGCGTAGCTTTCTTT. As protein: CASSVGGRVAFF.

The chain uses TRBV11-3 and TRBJ1-6; TRBD1 matches 9 bases. CDR1 SGHNT and CDR2 YENEEA come from the germline V gene. This CDR3 comprises 17 residues. V shed 1 base and J 10 bases; nucleotides not matched to a gene: 11. CDR3 coding DNA: TGTGCCAGCAGCTTAGGAATTATACAGGGGGCCGAGTCACCCCTCCACTTT. It translates to CASSLGIIQGAESPLHF.

The chain uses TRBV6-1 and TRBJ1-6; a weak D match, TRBD1 (6 bases). The germline V gene has CDR1 MNHNS and CDR2 SASEGT. The CDR3 is 14 residues long. The V end was cut by 2 bases, the J end by 8 bases, with 10 bases between. CDR3 amino acids: CASSERGGDSPLHF. CDR3 in DNA: TGTGCCAGCAGTGAAAGAGGGGGGGATTCACCCCTCCACTTT.

The V call is TRBV12-3 or TRBV12-4, the J call TRBJ1-5; D is possibly TRBD1 (6 bases). The V and J ends lost 11 bases and 6 bases respectively, with 17 bases between them. The CDR3 covers 13 residues. CDR3 nucleotide sequence: TGTGCCTGCTCCAACAGGGAAGCTCAGCCCCAGCATTTT. Translating gives CACSNREAQPQHF.

V and J are TRBV5-4 and TRBJ1-3; 7 bases line up with TRBD1. CDR3 length equals 16 residues. The V segment lost 3 bases and the J segment 0 bases; nucleotides outside the gene matches: 6. Germline V gene sequence: CDR1 SGHNT, CDR2 YYREEE (reference sequence). The CDR3 is CASSSGQARSGNTIYF. CDR3 DNA sequence: TGTGCCAGCAGCTCCGGACAGGCCCGCTCTGGAAACACCATATATTTT. The complete variable domain, with remaining parts taken from reference TRBV5-4 and TRBJ1-3, reads ETGVTQSPTHLIKTRGQQVTLRCSSQSGHNTVSWYQQALGQGPQFIFQYYREEENGRGNFPPRFSGLQFPNYSSELNVNALELDDSALYLCASSSGQARSGNTIYFGEGSWLTVV.

The J gene is TRBJ2-5, the V gene TRBV28, with 8 bases aligning to TRBD1. This CDR3 region has 13 residues. The junction had 5 bases not matched to a gene; V was cut back by 6 bases and J by 5 bases. Germline V gene sequence: CDR1 MDHEN, CDR2 SYDVKM. The CDR3 nucleotides read TGTGCCAGCAGAGGGACAGGCGGGGAGACCCAGTACTTC. Its translation is CASRGTGGETQYF.

V is TRBV4-1 and J is TRBJ2-5; 7 bases are shared with TRBD1. In germline, CDR1 is MGHRA, CDR2 YSYEKL. Trimming cost V 5 bases and J 1 base; bases outside gene matches: 4. CDR3 size: 14 residues. The CDR3 nucleotides are TGCGCCAGCAGCTTTAGGACAGGCCAAGAGACCCAGTACTTC. Amino acids: CASSFRTGQETQYF.

The V call is TRBV28, the J call TRBJ2-3; 8 bases line up with TRBD2. Looked up from germline, CDR1 is MDHEN and CDR2 is SYDVKM. The trim removed 6 bases at V and 4 bases at J, leaving 15 bases unmatched. There are 17 residues in the CDR3. CDR3 sequence (DNA): TGTGCCAGCAGCTCCGTATATCCGGGACTAGGGGCAGATACGCAGTATTTT. Translation: CASSSVYPGLGADTQYF.

The table lists this clone with a count of one. The gene calls are TRBV13 and TRBJ1-1; 8 nucleotides line up with TRBD1. Germline V lookup: CDR1 PRHDT, CDR2 FYEKMQ (reference sequence). The CDR3 consists of 14 residues. Losses at the gene ends were 6 bases for V and 4 bases for J; bases not matched to a gene: 7. The CDR3 DNA reads as TGTGCCAGCAGATTAAAGGGACAGGCCACTGAAGCTTTCTTT. The encoded protein is CASRLKGQATEAFF.

The CDR3 is CASSSGQGNTEAFF. The CDR3 region has the DNA TGTGCCAGCAGTTCCGGACAGGGGAACACTGAAGCTTTCTTT. The rearrangement joins TRBV28 to TRBJ1-1; 8 nucleotides line up with TRBD1. The ends lost 4 bases at V and 1 base at J; junction bases unmatched: 2. The germline V gene encodes CDR1 MDHEN and CDR2 SYDVKM. The CDR3 extends over 14 amino acids.

This chain connects TRBV2 to TRBJ1-5; D is possibly TRBD1 (5 bases). V lost 6 bases and J 0 bases, leaving 9 bases between the germline ends. This CDR3 is built from 14 residues. Germline values: CDR1 SNHLY, CDR2 FYNNEI. In DNA, the CDR3 is TGTGCCAGCAGGGGGGGGGTTAGCAATCAGCCCCAGCATTTT. It specifies CASRGGVSNQPQHF. The variable domain in full, completed from reference TRBV2 and TRBJ1-5, reads EPEVTQTPSHQVTQMGQEVILRCVPISNHLYFYWYRQILGQKVEFLVSFYNNEISEKSEIFDDQFSVERPDGSNFTLKIRSTKLEDSAMYFCASRGGVSNQPQHFGDGTRLSIL.

This sequence joins TRBV24-1 and TRBJ2-7; TRBD1 aligns across 8 bases. V gave up 3 bases and J gave up 5 bases; unmatched junction bases: 5. This CDR3 is built from 14 residues. Germline loops: CDR1 KGHDR, CDR2 SFDVKD. CDR3 sequence (DNA): TGTGCCACCAGTGATCACGACAGGGGAAACGAGCAGTACTTC. Translating it yields CATSDHDRGNEQYF.

Comments on this clone: The same CDR3 is also encoded by other DNA sequences in this sample. The chain combines TRBV9 with TRBJ2-7, with 9 positions matching TRBD1. V lost 0 bases, J lost 4 bases, and 2 bases stayed unmatched. This CDR3 contains 14 residues. Germline V gene data show CDR1 as SGDLS and CDR2 as YYNGEE. The CDR3 here is CASSVAGTGYEQYF. The CDR3 DNA is TGTGCCAGCAGCGTAGCCGGGACAGGGTACGAGCAGTACTTC. Full variable domain (outside the CDR3, taken from reference TRBV9 and TRBJ2-7): DSGVTQTPKHLITATGQRVTLRCSPRSGDLSVYWYQQSLDQGLQFLIQYYNGEERAKGNILERFSAQQFPDLHSELNLSSLELGDSALYFCASSVAGTGYEQYFGPGTRLTVT.